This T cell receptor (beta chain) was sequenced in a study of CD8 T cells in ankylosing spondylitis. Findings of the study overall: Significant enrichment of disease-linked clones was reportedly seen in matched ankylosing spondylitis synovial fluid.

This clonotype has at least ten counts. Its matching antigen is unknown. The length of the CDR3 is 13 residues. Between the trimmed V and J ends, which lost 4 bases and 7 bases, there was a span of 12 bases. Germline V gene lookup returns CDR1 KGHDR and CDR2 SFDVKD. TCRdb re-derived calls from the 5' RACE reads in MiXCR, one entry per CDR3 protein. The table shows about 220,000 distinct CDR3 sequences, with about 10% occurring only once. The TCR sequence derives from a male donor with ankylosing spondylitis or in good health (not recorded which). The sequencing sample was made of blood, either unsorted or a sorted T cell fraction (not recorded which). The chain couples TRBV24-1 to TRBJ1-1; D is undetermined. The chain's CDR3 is CATSEGSRGEAFF. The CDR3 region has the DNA TGTGCCACCAGTGAGGGATCGCGGGGTGAAGCTTTCTTT.